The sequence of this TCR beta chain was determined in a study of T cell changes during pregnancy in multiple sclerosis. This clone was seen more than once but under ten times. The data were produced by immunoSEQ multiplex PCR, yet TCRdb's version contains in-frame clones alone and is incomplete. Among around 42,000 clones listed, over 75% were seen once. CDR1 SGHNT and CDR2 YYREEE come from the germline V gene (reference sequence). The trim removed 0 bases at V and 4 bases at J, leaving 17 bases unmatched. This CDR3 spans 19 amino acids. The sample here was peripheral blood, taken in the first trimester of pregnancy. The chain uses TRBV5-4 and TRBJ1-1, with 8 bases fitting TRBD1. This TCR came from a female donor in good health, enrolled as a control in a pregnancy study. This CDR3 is CASSLVRDRSISRRTEAFF. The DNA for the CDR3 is TGTGCCAGCAGCTTGGTCCGGGACAGGAGTATTAGTCGGCGCACTGAAGCTTTCTTT.